This T cell receptor beta chain was found in a study of T cell responses to AZD1222 COVID-19 vaccine. The V and J ends lost 6 bases and 3 bases respectively, with 18 bases between them. Germline V lookup: CDR1 SGHNT, CDR2 YYREEE (reference sequence). There are 15 residues in the CDR3. The table came from immunoSEQ multiplex PCR; TCRdb's copy has only in-frame clones and leaves some out. Among around 110,000 clones listed, 90% to 95% were seen once. The sample consisted of peripheral blood, taken on day 0 of AZD1222 vaccination. This clonotype was sampled from an adult in good health. The J gene is TRBJ2-5, the V gene TRBV5-4; D may match TRBD1 or TRBD2 (5 bases each). The CDR3: CASTSGAGDKETQYF. In nucleotides, the CDR3 is TGTGCCAGCACCTCCGGGGCAGGAGATAAAGAGACCCAGTACTTC.